This T cell receptor beta chain was found in a study of CD8 T cells in ankylosing spondylitis. Construction of TCR beta libraries was performed using quantitative 5'-RACE with molecular barcodes. Using its own MiXCR run on the 5' RACE reads, TCRdb lists one record per CDR3 protein. The sample records around 94,000 distinct CDR3 sequences, about 8.3% being singletons. V lost 5 bases to trimming and J lost 2 bases, with 7 bases between them. The CDR3 has 12 amino acids. This clonotype was seen more than once but under ten times. Its antigen is not identified. Whole-study findings and limits: Made up of eight highly homologous variants, a TCR beta motif appeared characteristic of ankylosing spondylitis blood. There was reportedly significant enrichment of clones that were disease-linked in matched ankylosing spondylitis synovial fluid. Disease-linked clones displayed a CD8+ phenotype and appeared relatively rarely in peripheral blood.

The receptor comes from a male donor with ankylosing spondylitis. This chain links TRBV12-3 or TRBV12-4 with TRBJ2-7; possibly TRBD1 or TRBD2 for D (5 bases each). Sequencing was done on a sample of blood, either unsorted or a sorted T cell fraction (not recorded which). CDR3 sequence: CASSRDPYEQYF. CDR3 sequence (DNA): TGTGCCAGCAGTAGGGACCCCTACGAGCAGTACTTC.